Presented here are 27 T cell receptor beta chains from one specimen sequenced in a study of T cells expressing NK-cell markers. TCRdb reanalyzed the 5' RACE reads and collapses them to one entry per CDR3 protein, without DNA. This table holds about 370,000 distinct CDR3 sequences. The sample taken for sequencing was blood T cells: a sorted CD56 or NKG2C T cell subset, CD4+ or CD8+ T cells, or bulk PBMC T cells (not recorded which). Receptors originate from a woman aged 45-60 years in good health.

The V and J genes are TRBV4-2 and TRBJ2-3; the TCRdb call, TRBD2, lacks DNA for checking. CDR1 and CDR2 (germline): LGHNA, YNFKEQ. This CDR3 region has 15 residues. The CDR3 here is CASSPGGLAVDTQYF.

This chain connects TRBV5-1 to TRBJ1-2; TCRdb returns TRBD1, unconfirmable since there is no DNA. The CDR3 length is 15 residues. Per the germline V gene, CDR1 is SGHRS and CDR2 is YFSETQ. The CDR3 sequence: CASSSTGPPFYGYTF.

This rearrangement joins TRBV19 to TRBJ1-5; TCRdb returns TRBD1, unconfirmable since there is no DNA. The CDR3 covers 16 residues. Looked up from germline, CDR1 is LNHDA and CDR2 is SQIVND (reference sequence). The CDR3 here is CASSIDWGGSHQPQHF.

This chain links TRBV5-5 with TRBJ1-5; TCRdb gives TRBD1 as the D gene, but with no DNA this cannot be confirmed. Germline assignment: CDR1 SGHKS and CDR2 YYEKEE (reference sequence). This CDR3 has 14 residues. The CDR3 here is CASTTGGGDQPQHF.

The V and J genes are TRBV12-3 or TRBV12-4 and TRBJ1-1. This CDR3 has 15 residues. The CDR3 sequence is CASSLRVGLGTEAFF.

This chain uses TRBV10-3 with TRBJ2-3. CDR3 size: 13 residues. Germline CDR1 is ENHRY and CDR2 is SYGVKD. The CDR3 reads CAISGLTTDTQYF.

V usage is TRBV12-3 or TRBV12-4 and J usage is TRBJ1-5. There are 17 residues in the CDR3. The CDR3 loop reads CASSLSRRPYSNQPQHF.

This chain uses TRBV5-1 with TRBJ2-1; as DNA is missing, the TRBD2 call by TCRdb cannot be tested. The germline V gene encodes CDR1 SGHRS and CDR2 YFSETQ. The CDR3 is made up of 14 amino acids. CDR3 sequence: CASSPTITSNEQFF. The whole variable domain, filled in from reference TRBV5-1 and TRBJ2-1, reads KAGVTQTPRYLIKTRGQQVTLSCSPISGHRSVSWYQQTPGQGLQFLFEYFSETQRNKGNFPGRFSGRQFSNSRSEMNVSTLELGDSALYLCASSPTITSNEQFFGPGTRLTVL.

The chain combines TRBV29-1 with TRBJ2-5; the TCRdb call, TRBD2, lacks DNA for checking. Looked up from germline, CDR1 is SQVTM and CDR2 is ANQGSEA. The CDR3 is 12 amino acids. The CDR3 spells CSVEGAEETQYF.

V is TRBV11-3 and J is TRBJ2-1; TCRdb's D call, TRBD2, is unchecked because there is no DNA. CDR3 length equals 19 residues. CDR1 and CDR2 from the germline V gene are SGHNT and YENEEA. The chain's CDR3 is CASSLRLAGGGSSYNEQFF.

The chain has TRBV11-1 and TRBJ2-1. Germline CDR1 is SGHAT and CDR2 is FQDESV (reference sequence). This CDR3 is 13 amino acids long. CDR3 sequence: CASSGVTYNEQFF.

V usage is TRBV5-1 and J usage is TRBJ2-2; the D gene TCRdb calls, TRBD2, cannot be checked with no DNA. Germline loops: CDR1 SGHRS, CDR2 YFSETQ. The CDR3 loop spans 14 amino acids. CDR3: CASSLGGLGGELFF.

V and J are TRBV15 and TRBJ2-1; TCRdb selects TRBD2, and the lack of DNA leaves this call unchecked. Germline assignment: CDR1 LNHNV and CDR2 YYDKDF (reference sequence). The CDR3 runs to 16 residues. This chain's CDR3 is CATSRELAGLRNEQFF.

The rearrangement joins TRBV5-1 to TRBJ1-2; TCRdb names TRBD1, which stays unverified in the absence of DNA. The germline V gene has CDR1 SGHRS and CDR2 YFSETQ. This CDR3 contains 15 residues. The CDR3 is CASSPAPGLANGYTF.

The J gene is TRBJ2-3, the V gene TRBV20-1; with no DNA, the TCRdb D assignment of TRBD2 cannot be verified. The CDR3 has 15 residues. Germline V gene data show CDR1 as DFQATT and CDR2 as SNEGSKA (reference sequence). The CDR3 loop is CSAHSPSGFTDTQYF.

The chain couples TRBV6-5 to TRBJ2-2; TCRdb's assignment of TRBD1 cannot be checked, as there is no DNA. This CDR3 is 16 amino acids long. From germline, CDR1 is MNHEY and CDR2 SVGAGI. The CDR3 sequence is CASRPGDRVFAGELFF.

V usage is TRBV4-1 and J usage is TRBJ1-1; TCRdb calls TRBD1, which cannot be checked without DNA. Looked up from germline, CDR1 is MGHRA and CDR2 is YSYEKL. The CDR3 totals 15 residues. This CDR3 reads CASSQGTGMRTEAFF.

V is TRBV20-1 and J is TRBJ2-1; TCRdb proposes TRBD2, but this gene call is untestable without DNA. The germline gives CDR1 DFQATT, CDR2 SNEGSKA (reference sequence). The CDR3 loop spans 16 amino acids. The CDR3 region is CSARSGAGVSYNEQFF.

This chain connects TRBV3-1 to TRBJ2-1; the TCRdb call, TRBD1, lacks DNA for checking. This CDR3 comprises 15 residues. CDR1 is LGHDT, CDR2 YNNKEL, per germline (reference sequence). CDR3 sequence: CASSQEGQGDNEQFF.

This chain connects TRBV5-1 to TRBJ2-1; the D call from TCRdb, TRBD2, cannot be confirmed without DNA. Germline V gives CDR1 SGHRS, CDR2 YFSETQ. This CDR3 region has 17 residues. The chain's CDR3 is CASSLWGGAEGLNEQFF.

The chain employs TRBV24-1 and TRBJ2-1; the TCRdb call, TRBD2, lacks DNA for checking. This CDR3 region has 12 residues. Germline assignment: CDR1 KGHDR and CDR2 SFDVKD. CDR3: CATSELASEQFF.

The chain carries TRBV29-1 and TRBJ1-1; TCRdb indicates TRBD1, and absent DNA this call remains unverified. Germline CDR1 SQVTM, CDR2 ANQGSEA. The CDR3 has 12 residues. The CDR3 here is CSVKGANTEAFF. Combining the CDR3 with reference TRBV29-1 and TRBJ1-1 gives the whole variable domain SAVISQKPSRDICQRGTSLTIQCQVDSQVTMMFWYRQQPGQSLTLIATANQGSEATYESGFVIDKFPISRPNLTFSTLTVSNMSPEDSSIYLCSVKGANTEAFFGQGTRLTVV.

The chain carries TRBV4-1 and TRBJ2-5. This CDR3 region has 15 residues. Germline CDR1 reads MGHRA; CDR2 reads YSYEKL. The CDR3 spells CASSQDPGVGETQYF.

The CDR3 region is CASSYGTSIYEQYF. The chain employs TRBV5-1 and TRBJ2-7; the TCRdb D gene call, TRBD2, has no DNA to confirm it. CDR3 length equals 14 residues. The V gene's germline CDR1 is SGHRS and CDR2 YFSETQ.

V usage is TRBV20-1 and J usage is TRBJ2-3; the TCRdb D gene call, TRBD1, has no DNA to confirm it. The CDR3 extends over 15 amino acids. Germline CDR1 reads DFQATT; CDR2 reads SNEGSKA (reference sequence). Here the CDR3 reads CSARSKVGVGGTQYF.

The chain links TRBV12-3 or TRBV12-4 to TRBJ2-7. The CDR3 is made up of 14 amino acids. This CDR3 reads CASNRDFPSYEQYF.

The CDR3 sequence is CASSYGTLRLEQFF. The chain links TRBV5-6 to TRBJ2-1; TCRdb designates TRBD2, a call that cannot be tested without DNA. Germline values: CDR1 SGHDT, CDR2 YYEEEE. CDR3 size: 14 residues. The full variable domain, completed using reference TRBV5-6 and TRBJ2-1, is DAGVTQSPTHLIKTRGQQVTLRCSPKSGHDTVSWYQQALGQGPQFIFQYYEEEERQRGNFPDRFSGHQFPNYSSELNVNALLLGDSALYLCASSYGTLRLEQFFGPGTRLTVL.